A single TCR beta chain is shown here with its context. The data are from a study of blood T cells in healthy people across ages. It was with a sample-barcoded 5' primer and a J-beta primer mix that a second PCR of about 7 to 12 cycles was run. TCRdb redid the calling of the 5' RACE reads with MiXCR, one entry per CDR3 protein. Of about 650,000 distinct CDR3 sequences listed, about 34% were seen once; the top ten hold roughly 15%. Sample: blood. This sequence was found in a woman over 75 in good health.

The CDR3 coding sequence is TGTGCCACCCGAGACACTTCGAACACCGGGGAGCTGTTTTTT. As protein: CATRDTSNTGELFF. This sequence joins TRBV6-4 and TRBJ2-2; no definite D call. The CDR3 is 14 amino acids. Germline-derived CDR1 and CDR2 are MRHNA and SNTAGT. The V and J ends lost 10 bases and 0 bases respectively, with 12 bases between them.